The T cell receptor beta chain under discussion was sequenced for a study of tumor-infiltrating lymphocytes in primary liver carcinoma. Across the whole study: Between 4.2 and 10 cm across, the tumors were all of stage T1-T3 N0M0. Roughly 3.65 to 7.13 million productive TCRbeta reads were obtained per sample, with similar numbers across tissue types. The study's findings and limits: Tumor-adjacent and tumor-blood pairs shared a smaller degree of overlap than tumor region pairs. Blood had a significantly lower top-250-clone fraction than tumors did (p = 0.039).

CDR3 length: 14 residues. V gave up 9 bases and J gave up 0 bases, with 15 bases separating them. Comments on this clonotype: As yet, its antigen is unknown.

It was from about 21-30 mg of unsorted bulk tissue that RNA and DNA were co-extracted. A constant-region primer served to make TCR beta cDNA from roughly 480 ng total RNA. Libraries for TCR beta were built through three nested multiplex PCR rounds, which together made up a slightly modified ARM-PCR procedure. With TRBV1-TRBV30 forward primers and a C-beta reverse primer, the first two PCR rounds were run for around 10 cycles each. TCRdb analysed the multiplex PCR reads with MiXCR anew, one entry per CDR3 protein. The top ten hold roughly 7.3% of the sample, which has under 150,000 distinct CDR3 sequences, roughly 70% seen once.

This receptor was identified in a woman between 55 and 75 years old with primary liver carcinoma and hepatitis B virus infection. The rearrangement joins TRBV12-3 or TRBV12-4 to TRBJ2-7; D gene uncertain. The specimen sequenced was tumor-adjacent normal liver tissue. The CDR3 DNA reads as TGTGCCAGTACCTCTGGGGTAAGCTCCTACGAGCAGTACTTC. This gives the protein CASTSGVSSYEQYF.